The next 15 T cell receptor beta chains were all read from a single sample in a study of blood T cell repertoires in COVID-19. Repertoires were generated with immunoSEQ multiplex PCR, while TCRdb's copy carries only in-frame clones and drops some. The sample contains fewer than 300,000 clones, about 89% of which appear only once. Sequences were obtained from peripheral blood. The receptors stem from a woman aged 40 to 50 who had recovered from COVID-19.

J is TRBJ1-1 and V is TRBV10-2, with no clear D. The length of the CDR3 is 13 residues. The germline gives CDR1 WSHSY, CDR2 SAAADI. The V and J ends lost 2 bases and 4 bases respectively, with 8 bases between them. The CDR3 is CASSEVRSTEAFF. CDR3 DNA: TGCGCCAGCAGTGAGGTGCGTTCCACTGAAGCTTTCTTT.

For the CDR3, the DNA is TGTGCCAGCAGCGACAGGGTCACTGAAGCTTTCTTT. This gives the protein CASSDRVTEAFF. The chain links TRBV6-5 to TRBJ1-1; 7 positions match TRBD1. There are 12 residues in the CDR3. Germline V gene sequence: CDR1 MNHEY, CDR2 SVGAGI. V dropped 6 bases and J dropped 4; count of bases not matched to a gene: 2.

V usage is TRBV5-5 and J usage is TRBJ1-2; D perhaps matches TRBD1 (6 bases). V lost 2 bases and J 2 bases, leaving 7 bases between the germline ends. CDR1 is SGHKS, CDR2 YYEKEE, per germline (reference sequence). This CDR3 spans 13 amino acids. CDR3: CASSFQGNYGYTF. CDR3 nucleotide sequence: TGTGCCAGCAGCTTCCAGGGGAACTATGGCTACACCTTC.

This rearrangement joins TRBV6-4 to TRBJ1-2, with D possibly TRBD1 on 5 matching bases. The length of the CDR3 is 15 residues. V shed 6 bases and J shed 0 bases, with 14 bases lying between them. CDR1 and CDR2 from the germline V gene are MRHNA and SNTAGT. CDR3 DNA sequence: TGTGCCAGCAGCCCGACAGCGCTACCTAACTATGGCTACACCTTC. Translated, it gives CASSPTALPNYGYTF.

This chain links TRBV24-1 with TRBJ2-6, with 8 nucleotides matching TRBD2. The V segment lost 9 bases and the J segment 2 bases; nucleotides outside the gene matches: 5. CDR3 length: 15 amino acids. Germline CDR1 is KGHDR and CDR2 is SFDVKD. Written as DNA, the CDR3 is TGTGCCACCTCACCGGGGGGGGCTGGGGCCAACGTCCTGACTTTC. Translating gives CATSPGGAGANVLTF.

The chain couples TRBV19 to TRBJ1-4; 8 nucleotides align to TRBD1. J gave up 8 bases and V 5 bases, and 10 bases lay outside the gene matches. CDR3 length equals 15 residues. From germline, CDR1 is LNHDA and CDR2 SQIVND (reference sequence). CDR3 sequence: CASSPARDRHEKLFF. The CDR3 DNA is TGTGCCAGTAGTCCCGCCCGGGACAGGCACGAAAAACTGTTTTTT.

This clone showed up just once. The chain employs TRBV6-5 and TRBJ1-5; 8 bases align to TRBD1. CDR1 is MNHEY, CDR2 SVGAGI, per germline. The trim removed 6 bases at V and 7 bases at J, leaving 8 bases unmatched. The length of the CDR3 is 14 residues. CDR3 coding DNA: TGTGCCAGCAGCTCCGACAGGGGATGGCAGCCCCAGCATTTT. As protein: CASSSDRGWQPQHF.

The chain carries TRBV29-1 and TRBJ1-5, with 9 bases matching TRBD1. The CDR3 runs 14 residues. Germline-derived CDR1 and CDR2 are SQVTM and ANQGSEA. Trimming removed 6 bases from V and 5 bases from J; junction bases left unmatched: 8. CDR3 region: CSVGGTGGDQPQHF. The CDR3 nucleotides read TGCAGCGTCGGGGGCACAGGGGGCGATCAGCCCCAGCATTTT. Based on the CDR3 plus reference TRBV29-1 and TRBJ1-5, the full variable domain is SAVISQKPSRDICQRGTSLTIQCQVDSQVTMMFWYRQQPGQSLTLIATANQGSEATYESGFVIDKFPISRPNLTFSTLTVSNMSPEDSSIYLCSVGGTGGDQPQHFGDGTRLSIL.

CDR3 sequence reads: CSATLVNEQYF. CDR3 DNA sequence: TGCAGTGCTACTTTAGTCAACGAGCAGTACTTC. This chain uses TRBV20-1 with TRBJ2-7; D is ambiguous. The CDR3 is made up of 11 amino acids. Per germline, CDR1 DFQATT and CDR2 SNEGSKA (reference sequence). Between the trimmed V and J ends, which lost 4 bases and 5 bases, there was a span of 9 bases.

The CDR3 protein is CASSQVEGQGVYEQYF. The CDR3 DNA is TGCGCCAGCAGCCAAGTCGAGGGACAGGGGGTCTACGAGCAGTACTTC. The rearrangement uses TRBV4-3 and TRBJ2-7, with 11 positions matching TRBD1. Germline V gene data show CDR1 as LGHNA and CDR2 as YSLEER. Losses at the gene ends were 1 base for V and 3 bases for J; bases not matched to a gene: 5. The CDR3 is made up of 16 amino acids.

This sequence joins TRBV14 and TRBJ1-3; D may be TRBD1 (6 bases). The germline V and J ends were trimmed by 2 bases and 1 base, with 12 bases remaining between them. The CDR3 length is 16 residues. Germline V CDR1 and CDR2: SGHDN, FVKESK. CDR3: CASSQNQGSSGNTIYF. The DNA for the CDR3 is TGTGCCAGCAGCCAAAACCAGGGGTCGTCTGGAAACACCATATATTTT. Filled out from reference TRBV14 and TRBJ1-3, the complete variable domain reads EAGVTQFPSHSVIEKGQTVTLRCDPISGHDNLYWYRRVMGKEIKFLLHFVKESKQDESGMPNNRFLAERTGGTYSTLKVQPAELEDSGVYFCASSQNQGSSGNTIYFGEGSWLTVV.

The chain recombines TRBV19 with TRBJ2-1; TRBD1 agrees at 9 bases. From germline, CDR1 is LNHDA and CDR2 SQIVND (reference sequence). V shed 1 base and J 7 bases; nucleotides not matched to a gene: 5. CDR3 length: 15 residues. In DNA, the CDR3 is TGTGCCAGTAGTATAGGGGGGACAGGGCGGAATGAGCAGTTCTTC. As protein: CASSIGGTGRNEQFF.

This rearrangement joins TRBV5-1 to TRBJ1-1; unclear D gene. Germline CDR1 is SGHRS and CDR2 is YFSETQ. The CDR3 length is 14 residues. V was clipped by 0 bases and J by 4 bases, with 10 bases between them. In DNA form, the CDR3 reads TGCGCCAGCAGCTTGGGCACTATGGGCACTGAAGCTTTCTTT. It specifies CASSLGTMGTEAFF. The complete variable domain, with remaining parts taken from reference TRBV5-1 and TRBJ1-1, reads KAGVTQTPRYLIKTRGQQVTLSCSPISGHRSVSWYQQTPGQGLQFLFEYFSETQRNKGNFPGRFSGRQFSNSRSEMNVSTLELGDSALYLCASSLGTMGTEAFFGQGTRLTVV.

This clone was recorded only once. V usage is TRBV19 and J usage is TRBJ1-5, with unresolved D. CDR1 LNHDA and CDR2 SQIVND come from the germline V gene (reference sequence). Trimming removed 3 bases from V and 2 bases from J, with 8 bases in between. The CDR3 runs to 14 residues. The CDR3 here is CASSIQLGNQPQHF. Here the CDR3 DNA reads TGTGCCAGTAGTATTCAACTGGGCAATCAGCCCCAGCATTTT.

The CDR3 region has the DNA TGTGCCAGCAGCTTAGTAACCAGGGGGGATACGCAGTATTTT. Amino acids: CASSLVTRGDTQYF. This chain uses TRBV7-2 with TRBJ2-3, with TRBD1 identical over 7 bases. Per the germline V gene, CDR1 is SGHTA and CDR2 is FQGNSA. CDR3 length: 14 amino acids. V lost 1 base and J lost 6; bases outside the gene matches: 4.